These 2 T cell receptor beta chains were sequenced from one sample in a study of T cells in women clearing cervical HPV infection (dated by TCRdb to the late 2010s). The receptor library was made with the immunoSEQ multiplex PCR assay. TCRdb mirrors the immuneACCESS table, restricted to in-frame sequences. Some clones are absent from its copies; in checked studies, under half trace to an unresolved V gene, and the reason for the others is unknown. The data table for this sample lists tens of thousands of clones. Of the sample, less than 6% is held by the ten largest clones. Sequencing was performed on blood buffy coat. These receptors were collected from a woman between 18 and 75 years old with a cervical HPV16 infection that either progressed to CIN3+ or cleared (not recorded which).

The CDR3 here is CASSQVRGLSFYEQYF. The CDR3 bases that were read are TGCGCCAGCAGCCAAGTTCGGGGGTTATCTTTTTACGAG. This chain joins TRBV4-1 and TRBJ2-7, with a weak D call TRBD2 (6 bases). The read gets to within 3 residues of the CDR3 end, and the germline J gene fills in the rest. There are 16 residues in the CDR3. V dropped 1 base and J dropped 4 bases, with 17 bases sitting between them. Germline lookup yields CDR1 MGHRA and CDR2 YSYEKL.

Note on this clone: The DNA ends 3 residues before the CDR3 does, and the rest of the CDR3 is filled in from the germline J gene. The gene calls are TRBV5-1 and TRBJ2-3; 8 bases fit TRBD2. The ends lost 1 base at V and 5 bases at J; junction bases unmatched: 6. Germline-derived CDR1 and CDR2 are SGHRS and YFSETQ. The CDR3 covers 15 residues. CDR3 loop: CASSLRAGEGDTQYF. The DNA read from the CDR3 is TGCGCCAGCAGCTTGAGAGCGGGAGAGGGAGATACG.